The sequence of this TCR beta chain was determined in a study of blood T cell repertoires in COVID-19. Study in general: Spain, Italy and the United States supplied samples that represented acute and convalescent COVID-19. T cells, B-cell-depleted T cells, or PBMCs supplied cDNA or gDNA.

The Seattle patients, enrolled during active infection, were followed longitudinally. The CDR3 spans 11 residues. Germline V gives CDR1 MNHEY, CDR2 SVGAGI. Trimming removed 5 bases at V and 6 bases at J, with 5 bases between. Original handling: Nucleated cell number was recorded as an estimate derived from reference gene primer amplification. Clones were sequenced by immunoSEQ multiplex PCR, and TCRdb holds only the in-frame ones, with some missing. D and trimming were read from the DNA, whereas the V and J calls and clone size are those reported in that table. The table has 130,000 or so clones, around 84% seen once.

This receptor was taken from a man younger than 45 with COVID-19, enrolled during active disease. The chain is built from TRBV6-5 and TRBJ2-1; perhaps TRBD2 as D (5 bases). Sequencing was done on a sample of peripheral blood. In nucleotides, the CDR3 is TGTGCCAGCAGTACTAGCAATGAGCAGTTCTTC. Translated: CASSTSNEQFF.